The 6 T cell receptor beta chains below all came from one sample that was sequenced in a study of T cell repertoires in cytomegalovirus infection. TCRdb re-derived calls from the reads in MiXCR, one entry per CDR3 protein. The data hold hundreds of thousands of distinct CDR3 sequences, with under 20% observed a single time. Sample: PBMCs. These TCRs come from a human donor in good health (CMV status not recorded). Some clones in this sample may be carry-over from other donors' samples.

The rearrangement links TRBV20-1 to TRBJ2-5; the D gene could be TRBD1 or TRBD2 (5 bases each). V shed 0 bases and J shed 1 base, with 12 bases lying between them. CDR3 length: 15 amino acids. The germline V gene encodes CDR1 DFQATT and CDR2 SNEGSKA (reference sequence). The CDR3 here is CSARDGGAPQETQYF. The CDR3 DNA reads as TGCAGTGCTAGAGATGGGGGAGCCCCCCAAGAGACCCAGTACTTC.

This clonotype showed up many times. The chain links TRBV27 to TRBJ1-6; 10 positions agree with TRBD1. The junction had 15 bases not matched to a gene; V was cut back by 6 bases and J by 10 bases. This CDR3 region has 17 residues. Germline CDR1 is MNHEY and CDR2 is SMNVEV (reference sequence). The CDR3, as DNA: TGTGCCAGCAGCCAAAACGCCGGGACAGGGGTACTCTCACCCCTCCACTTT. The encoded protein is CASSQNAGTGVLSPLHF.

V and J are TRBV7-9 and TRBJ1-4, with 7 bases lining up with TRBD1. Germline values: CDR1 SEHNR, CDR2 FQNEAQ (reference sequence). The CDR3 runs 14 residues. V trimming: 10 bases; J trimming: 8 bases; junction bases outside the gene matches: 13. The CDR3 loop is CATAPTGADEKLFF. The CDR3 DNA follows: TGTGCCACCGCGCCTACAGGGGCGGACGAAAAACTGTTTTTT.

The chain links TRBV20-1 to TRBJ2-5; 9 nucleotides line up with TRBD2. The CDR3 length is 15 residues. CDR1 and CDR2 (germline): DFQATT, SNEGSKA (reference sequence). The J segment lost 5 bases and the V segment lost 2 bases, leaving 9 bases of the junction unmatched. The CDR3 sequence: CSARRLAGRGETQYF. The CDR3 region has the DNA TGCAGTGCTAGACGGCTAGCGGGGAGAGGGGAGACCCAGTACTTC.

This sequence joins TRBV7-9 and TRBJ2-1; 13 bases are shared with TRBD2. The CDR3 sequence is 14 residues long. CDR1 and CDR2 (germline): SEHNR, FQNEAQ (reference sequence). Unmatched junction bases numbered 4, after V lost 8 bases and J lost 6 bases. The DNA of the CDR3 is TGTGCCAGCCTAACTAGCGGGGGGGCCAATGAGCAGTTCTTC. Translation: CASLTSGGANEQFF.

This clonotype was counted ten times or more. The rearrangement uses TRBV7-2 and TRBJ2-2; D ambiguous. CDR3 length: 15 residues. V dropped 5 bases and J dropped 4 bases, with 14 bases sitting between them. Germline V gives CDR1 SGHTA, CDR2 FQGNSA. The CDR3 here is CASSASWALTGELFF. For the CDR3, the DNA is TGTGCCAGCAGCGCCAGTTGGGCACTCACCGGGGAGCTGTTTTTT.